This passage covers 10 T cell receptor beta chains from one sample sequenced in a study of T cells in localized non-small cell lung cancer. The repertoire was sequenced with immunoSEQ multiplex PCR; TCRdb's copy has only in-frame clones and lacks some. Among about 1,500 clones, roughly 25% were seen once, and the ten largest hold 12%. The source material was normal lung tissue next to the tumor, sampled before any cancer treatment. These receptors came from a male donor older than 55 with stage I lung adenocarcinoma.

The rearrangement uses TRBV11-3 and TRBJ2-7; 10 nucleotides align to TRBD2. The CDR3 totals 14 residues. Trimming removed 5 bases from V and 9 bases from J; junction bases left unmatched: 10. The germline gives CDR1 SGHNT, CDR2 YENEEA. CDR3 residues: CASSHSGRPSPQYF. CDR3 nucleotide sequence: TGTGCCAGCAGCCATAGCGGGAGGCCCTCCCCGCAGTACTTC.

The chain couples TRBV10-2 to TRBJ2-4; D is unclear. Trimming stripped 3 bases from V and 3 bases from J, with 9 bases between. The CDR3 extends over 14 amino acids. CDR1 and CDR2 from the germline V gene are WSHSY and SAAADI. The DNA of the CDR3 is TGCGCCAGCAGTGAAAATTGGGGCAAAAACATTCAGTACTTC. It is translated as CASSENWGKNIQYF.

This clone has more than one count but fewer than ten. This chain uses TRBV9 with TRBJ2-1, with D perhaps TRBD1 (6 bases). The CDR3 contains 16 residues. The germline gives CDR1 SGDLS, CDR2 YYNGEE. Trimming removed 0 bases from V and 1 base from J, with 11 bases in between. The CDR3 loop is CASSVVAGVSYNEQFF. CDR3 bases: TGTGCCAGCAGCGTAGTGGCAGGGGTATCCTACAATGAGCAGTTCTTC.

This clone was observed a few times. This chain links TRBV6-1 with TRBJ2-3, with D tentatively TRBD2 (7 bases). Trimming shortened V by 1 base and J by 0 bases, and 11 bases separated the two germline ends. This CDR3 spans 16 amino acids. The germline gives CDR1 MNHNS, CDR2 SASEGT. DNA for the CDR3: TGTGCCAGCAGTGAAGTGAGGGGGGGTAGCACAGATACGCAGTATTTT. Its translation is CASSEVRGGSTDTQYF.

This chain links TRBV11-3 with TRBJ1-1; 8 bases agree with TRBD1. CDR3 length equals 16 residues. Germline CDR1 is SGHNT and CDR2 is YENEEA. J was trimmed by 5 bases and V by 4 bases; bases with no gene match: 12. CDR3 loop: CASSSPDRARLTEAFF. In nucleotides, the CDR3 is TGTGCCAGCAGCTCACCGGACAGGGCGCGTCTGACTGAAGCTTTCTTT.

In its sample, this clone was seen a few times. J is TRBJ1-5 and V is TRBV9; possibly TRBD1 for D (5 bases). The CDR3 has 15 residues. Trimming took 5 bases from V and 7 from J, leaving 19 bases between them. The germline gives CDR1 SGDLS, CDR2 YYNGEE. CDR3 amino acids: CASSEDQGRRQPQHF. The CDR3 DNA follows: TGTGCCAGCAGTGAAGATCAGGGTAGGAGGCAGCCCCAGCATTTT.

The gene calls are TRBV9 and TRBJ2-1; the match to TRBD2 covers 7 bases. Unmatched junction bases numbered 2, after V lost 5 bases and J lost 0 bases. The germline CDR1 and CDR2 sequences are SGDLS and YYNGEE. The CDR3 spans 14 residues. CDR3 nucleotides: TGTGCCAGCAGTGGCGGGAGCTCCTACAATGAGCAGTTCTTC. Encoded protein: CASSGGSSYNEQFF.

The CDR3 nucleotides read TGTGCCAGCAGTTACGTGGACAGTACCGAGCAGTACTTC. The encoded protein is CASSYVDSTEQYF. The V call is TRBV6-8, the J call TRBJ2-7, with TRBD1 as a possible D gene (6 bases). Germline CDR1 reads MNHGY; CDR2 reads SAAAGT. Between the trimmed V and J ends, which lost 2 bases and 6 bases, there was a span of 11 bases. The CDR3 covers 13 residues.

This sequence joins TRBV6-8 and TRBJ2-2, with 9 bases lining up with TRBD2. With V trimmed by 4 bases and J by 5 bases, 8 bases remained unmatched. Per germline, CDR1 MNHGY and CDR2 SAAAGT. The CDR3 is made up of 16 amino acids. CDR3 sequence reads: CASSSWESGRTGELFF. As DNA, the CDR3 is TGTGCCAGCAGTTCCTGGGAAAGCGGGAGGACCGGGGAGCTGTTTTTT.

The chain joins TRBV6-1 to TRBJ2-1; D is unclear. The germline V gene encodes CDR1 MNHNS and CDR2 SASEGT. V lost 0 bases and J 4 bases, leaving 4 bases between the germline ends. This CDR3 is 13 amino acids long. The CDR3 is CASSEAEYNEQFF. In nucleotides, the CDR3 is TGTGCCAGCAGTGAAGCGGAGTACAATGAGCAGTTCTTC.